Below are 5 T cell receptor beta chains sequenced from a single sample in a study of cytomegalovirus exposure and HLA in healthy donors. 13 Jbeta primers and 60 Vbeta primers were used for the PCR. The repertoire was sequenced with immunoSEQ multiplex PCR; TCRdb's copy has only in-frame clones and lacks some. Its table lists 150,000 to 200,000 clones. Sequences were obtained from PBMCs. The source of these receptors is a woman between 18 and 29 years old in good health and CMV-seropositive.

The chain uses TRBV7-9 and TRBJ2-7; the match to TRBD1 covers 7 bases. Per germline, CDR1 SEHNR and CDR2 FQNEAQ (reference sequence). Losses at the gene ends were 1 base for V and 4 bases for J; bases not matched to a gene: 4. This CDR3 has 14 amino acids. This CDR3 is CASSLGDRGYEQYF. In DNA form, the CDR3 reads TGTGCCAGCAGCTTAGGGGACAGAGGGTACGAGCAGTACTTC.

This sequence joins TRBV6-5 and TRBJ1-2; 8 bases fit TRBD1. V trimming: 6 bases; J trimming: 3 bases; junction bases outside the gene matches: 9. Germline CDR1 MNHEY, CDR2 SVGAGI. The CDR3 totals 15 residues. The CDR3 DNA follows: TGTGCCAGCAGCCCGACAGGGGTGGTGCACTATGGCTACACCTTC. It codes for CASSPTGVVHYGYTF.

This rearrangement joins TRBV18 to TRBJ2-3, with 14 bases fitting TRBD2. Looked up from germline, CDR1 is KGHSH and CDR2 is LQKENI. Trimming removed 4 bases from V and 7 bases from J; junction bases left unmatched: 7. This CDR3 has 16 residues. In DNA form, the CDR3 reads TGTGCCAGCTCACTCCCCGGGACTAGCGGGAGAAATACGCAGTATTTT. This encodes CASSLPGTSGRNTQYF. The variable domain in full, completed from reference TRBV18 and TRBJ2-3, reads NAGVMQNPRHLVRRRGQEARLRCSPMKGHSHVYWYRQLPEEGLKFMVYLQKENIIDESGMPKERFSAEFPKEGPSILRIQQVVRGDSAAYFCASSLPGTSGRNTQYFGPGTRLTVL.

The chain employs TRBV7-3 and TRBJ1-2; tentatively, D is TRBD1 (6 bases). This CDR3 region has 15 residues. CDR1 is SGHTA and CDR2 is FQGTGA in the germline V gene. Deletions cut 4 bases from V and 7 bases from J, with 19 bases between. The CDR3 region is CASSSQTGETGGYTF. The CDR3 region has the DNA TGTGCCAGCAGCTCACAGACAGGAGAGACTGGTGGCTACACCTTC.

The V gene is TRBV7-8, the J gene TRBJ2-7; 8 bases map to TRBD2. This CDR3 is 15 amino acids long. The germline V gene encodes CDR1 SGHVS and CDR2 FQNEAQ. The V segment lost 2 bases and the J segment 2 bases; nucleotides outside the gene matches: 5. CDR3 sequence (DNA): TGTGCCAGCAGCTTACTAGCGGGCCCTACCTACGAGCAGTACTTC. It encodes CASSLLAGPTYEQYF.